This TCR beta chain is drawn from a study of cytomegalovirus exposure and HLA in healthy donors. Study-wide points: Earlier analysis looked at TCR beta V segments, and most were productive about 90% or about 30% of the time.

Concerning this clone itself: Its antigen is still unknown.

The CDR3 length is 14 residues. Germline CDR1 is MNHNS and CDR2 is SASEGT. The junction had 7 bases not matched to a gene; V was cut back by 5 bases and J by 3 bases. The PCR employed 60 Vbeta primers together with 13 Jbeta primers. The method was immunoSEQ multiplex PCR; TCRdb's version includes in-frame clones alone and lacks a portion of them. This table has about 110,000 clones, over 70% appearing once. The receptor was derived from a man aged 30 to 45 in good health and CMV-seronegative. The chain is built from TRBV6-1 and TRBJ2-7; 7 bases are shared with TRBD2. The sample consisted of PBMCs. CDR3 nucleotides: TGTGCCAGCAGTTCGGGGGGAGGTGGCTACGAGCAGTACTTC. Protein sequence: CASSSGGGGYEQYF.